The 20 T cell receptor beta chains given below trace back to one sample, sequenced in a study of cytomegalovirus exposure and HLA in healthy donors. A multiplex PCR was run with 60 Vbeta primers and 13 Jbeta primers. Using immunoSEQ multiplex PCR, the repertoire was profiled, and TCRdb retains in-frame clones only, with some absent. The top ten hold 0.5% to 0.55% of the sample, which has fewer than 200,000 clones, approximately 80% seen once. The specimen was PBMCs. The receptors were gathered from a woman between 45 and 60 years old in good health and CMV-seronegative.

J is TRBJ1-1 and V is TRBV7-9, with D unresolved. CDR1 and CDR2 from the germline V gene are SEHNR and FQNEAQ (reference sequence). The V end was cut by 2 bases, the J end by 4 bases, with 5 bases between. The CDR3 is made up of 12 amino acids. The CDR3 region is CASSLLVTEAFF. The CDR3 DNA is TGTGCCAGCAGCTTACTCGTCACTGAAGCTTTCTTT.

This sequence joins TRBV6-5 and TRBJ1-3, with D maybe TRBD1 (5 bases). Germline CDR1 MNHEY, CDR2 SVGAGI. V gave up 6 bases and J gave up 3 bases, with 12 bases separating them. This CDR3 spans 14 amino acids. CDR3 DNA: TGTGCCAGCAGGCCGGGACTGAGTGGAAACACCATATATTTT. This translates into CASRPGLSGNTIYF.

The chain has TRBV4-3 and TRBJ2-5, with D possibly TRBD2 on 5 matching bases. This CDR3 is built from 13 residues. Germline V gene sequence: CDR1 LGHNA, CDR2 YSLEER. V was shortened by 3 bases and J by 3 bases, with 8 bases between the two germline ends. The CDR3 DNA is TGCGCCAGCAGCCAGGGAGCTAAAGAGACCCAGTACTTC. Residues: CASSQGAKETQYF.

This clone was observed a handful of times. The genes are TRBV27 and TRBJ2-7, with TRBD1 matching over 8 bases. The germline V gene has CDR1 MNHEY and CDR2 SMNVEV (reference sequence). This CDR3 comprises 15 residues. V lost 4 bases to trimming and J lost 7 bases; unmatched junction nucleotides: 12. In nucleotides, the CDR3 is TGTGCCAGCAGTTCTTCCGGGACAGGCCTCTTTGAGCAGTACTTC. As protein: CASSSSGTGLFEQYF.

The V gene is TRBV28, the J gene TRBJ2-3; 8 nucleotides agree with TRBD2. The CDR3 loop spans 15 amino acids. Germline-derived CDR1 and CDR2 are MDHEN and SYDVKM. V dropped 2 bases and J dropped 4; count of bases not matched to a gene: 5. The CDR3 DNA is TGTGCCAGCAGTTTAGGTAGCGGGGCTGCAGATACGCAGTATTTT. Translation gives CASSLGSGAADTQYF.

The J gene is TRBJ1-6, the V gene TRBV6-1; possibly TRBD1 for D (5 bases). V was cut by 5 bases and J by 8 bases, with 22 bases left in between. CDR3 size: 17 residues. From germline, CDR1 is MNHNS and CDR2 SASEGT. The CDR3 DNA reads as TGTGCCAGCAGTAAAGGCTTGGGGCGGAATATTTATTCACCCCTCCACTTT. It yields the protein CASSKGLGRNIYSPLHF.

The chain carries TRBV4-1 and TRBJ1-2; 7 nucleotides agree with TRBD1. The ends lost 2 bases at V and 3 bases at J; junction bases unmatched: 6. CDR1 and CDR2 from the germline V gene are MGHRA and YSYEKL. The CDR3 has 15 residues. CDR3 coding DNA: TGCGCCAGCAGCCAAAGAGGGGGCAGTGACTATGGCTACACCTTC. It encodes CASSQRGGSDYGYTF.

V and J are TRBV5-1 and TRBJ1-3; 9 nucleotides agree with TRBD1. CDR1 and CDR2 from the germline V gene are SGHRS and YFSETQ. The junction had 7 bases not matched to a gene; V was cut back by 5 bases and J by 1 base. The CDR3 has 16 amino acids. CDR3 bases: TGCGCCAGCAGTGGACAGGGGAAAAATTCTGGAAACACCATATATTTT. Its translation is CASSGQGKNSGNTIYF.

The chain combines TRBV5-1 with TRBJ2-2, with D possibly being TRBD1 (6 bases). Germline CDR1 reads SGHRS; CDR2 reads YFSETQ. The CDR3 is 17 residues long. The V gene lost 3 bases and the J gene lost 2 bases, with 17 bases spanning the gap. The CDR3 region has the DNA TGCGCCAGCAGCTGGGAAACAGGGTCGACTAACACCGGGGAGCTGTTTTTT. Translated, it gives CASSWETGSTNTGELFF.

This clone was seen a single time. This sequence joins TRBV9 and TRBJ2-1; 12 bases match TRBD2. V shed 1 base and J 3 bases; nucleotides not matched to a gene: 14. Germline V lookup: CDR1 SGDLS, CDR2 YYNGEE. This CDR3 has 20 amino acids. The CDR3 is CASSVFPQTSGSPFYNEQFF. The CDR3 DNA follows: TGTGCCAGCAGCGTATTTCCCCAGACTAGCGGGAGTCCCTTCTACAATGAGCAGTTCTTC.

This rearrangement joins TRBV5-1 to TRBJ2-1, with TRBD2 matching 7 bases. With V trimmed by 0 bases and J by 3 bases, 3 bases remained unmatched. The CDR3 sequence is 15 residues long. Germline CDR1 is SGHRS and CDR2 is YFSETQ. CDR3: CASSLGWEGYNEQFF. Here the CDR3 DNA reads TGCGCCAGCAGCTTGGGGTGGGAGGGCTACAATGAGCAGTTCTTC.

CDR3 residues: CASSQGGGNQPQHF. DNA of the CDR3: TGTGCCAGCAGTCAGGGAGGGGGCAATCAGCCCCAGCATTTT. The genes are TRBV27 and TRBJ1-5; a possible D gene is TRBD1 (5 bases). Between the trimmed V and J ends, which lost 5 bases and 2 bases, there was a span of 10 bases. The CDR3 is made up of 14 amino acids. Germline V gene data show CDR1 as MNHEY and CDR2 as SMNVEV (reference sequence).

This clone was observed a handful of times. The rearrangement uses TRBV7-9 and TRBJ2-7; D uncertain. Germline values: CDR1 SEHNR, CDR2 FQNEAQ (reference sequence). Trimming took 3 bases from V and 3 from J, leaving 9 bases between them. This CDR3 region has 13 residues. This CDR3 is CASSFSRSYEQYF. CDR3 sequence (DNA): TGTGCCAGCAGCTTCTCTCGGAGCTACGAGCAGTACTTC.

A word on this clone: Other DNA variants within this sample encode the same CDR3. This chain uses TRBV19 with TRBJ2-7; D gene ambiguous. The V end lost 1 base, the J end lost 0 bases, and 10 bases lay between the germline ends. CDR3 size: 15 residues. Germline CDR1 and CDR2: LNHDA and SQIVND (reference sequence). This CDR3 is CASSIVGTSSYEQYF. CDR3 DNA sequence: TGTGCCAGTAGTATAGTGGGCACGTCCTCCTACGAGCAGTACTTC. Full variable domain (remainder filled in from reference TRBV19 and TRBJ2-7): DGGITQSPKYLFRKEGQNVTLSCEQNLNHDAMYWYRQDPGQGLRLIYYSQIVNDFQKGDIAEGYSVSREKKESFPLTVTSAQKNPTAFYLCASSIVGTSSYEQYFGPGTRLTVT.

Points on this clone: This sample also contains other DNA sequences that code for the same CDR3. This CDR3 reads CASSTGRGGADTQYF. The DNA of the CDR3 is TGTGCCAGCAGCACCGGTCGGGGGGGAGCAGATACGCAGTATTTT. The chain uses TRBV13 and TRBJ2-3; 8 bases are a match to TRBD2. V shed 5 bases and J 4 bases; nucleotides not matched to a gene: 8. The germline V gene has CDR1 PRHDT and CDR2 FYEKMQ (reference sequence). The CDR3 has 15 amino acids.

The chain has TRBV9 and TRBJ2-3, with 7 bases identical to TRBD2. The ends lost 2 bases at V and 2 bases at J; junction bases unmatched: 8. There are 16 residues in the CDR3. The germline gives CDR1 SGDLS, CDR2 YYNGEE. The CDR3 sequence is CASSVLRDYYTDTQYF. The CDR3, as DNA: TGTGCCAGCAGCGTTTTACGGGACTACTACACAGATACGCAGTATTTT.

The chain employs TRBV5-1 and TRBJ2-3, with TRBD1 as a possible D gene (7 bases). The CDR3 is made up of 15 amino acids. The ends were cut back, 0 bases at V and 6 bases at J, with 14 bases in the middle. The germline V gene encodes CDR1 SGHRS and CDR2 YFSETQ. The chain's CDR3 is CASSLAAGGTDTQYF. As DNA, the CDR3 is TGCGCCAGCAGCTTGGCGGCAGGGGGGACGGATACGCAGTATTTT.

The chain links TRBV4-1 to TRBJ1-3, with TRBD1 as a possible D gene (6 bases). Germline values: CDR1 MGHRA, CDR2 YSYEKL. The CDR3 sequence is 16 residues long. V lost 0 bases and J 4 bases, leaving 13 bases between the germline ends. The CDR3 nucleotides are TGCGCCAGCAGCCAAGAAGGTTGGGGGCTAGGAAACACCATATATTTT. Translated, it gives CASSQEGWGLGNTIYF.

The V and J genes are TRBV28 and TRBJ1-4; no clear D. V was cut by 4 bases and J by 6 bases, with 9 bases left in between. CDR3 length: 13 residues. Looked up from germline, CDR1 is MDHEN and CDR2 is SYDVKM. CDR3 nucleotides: TGTGCCAGCAGTTGGGCGGGAGATGAAAAACTGTTTTTT. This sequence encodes CASSWAGDEKLFF.

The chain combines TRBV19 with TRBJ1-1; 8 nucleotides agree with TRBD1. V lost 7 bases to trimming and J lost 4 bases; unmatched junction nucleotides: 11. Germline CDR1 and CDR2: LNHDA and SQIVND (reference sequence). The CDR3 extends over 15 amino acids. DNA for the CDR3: TGTGCCAGTACCCCGGGCAGGGGGCAGGTCACTGAAGCTTTCTTT. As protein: CASTPGRGQVTEAFF.